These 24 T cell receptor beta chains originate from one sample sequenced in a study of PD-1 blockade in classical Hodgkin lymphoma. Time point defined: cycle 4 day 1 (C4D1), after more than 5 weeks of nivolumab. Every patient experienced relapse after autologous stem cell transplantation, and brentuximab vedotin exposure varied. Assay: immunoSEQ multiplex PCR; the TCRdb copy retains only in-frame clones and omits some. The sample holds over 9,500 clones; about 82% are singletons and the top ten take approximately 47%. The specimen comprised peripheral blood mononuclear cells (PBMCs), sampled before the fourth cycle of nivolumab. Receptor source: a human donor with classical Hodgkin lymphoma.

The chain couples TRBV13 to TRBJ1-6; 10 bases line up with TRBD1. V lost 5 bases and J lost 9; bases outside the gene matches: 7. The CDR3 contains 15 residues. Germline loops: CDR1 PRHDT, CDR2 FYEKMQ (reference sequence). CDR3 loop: CASSGTGTGVSPLHF. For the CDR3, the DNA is TGTGCCAGCAGCGGCACCGGGACAGGGGTTTCACCCCTCCACTTT.

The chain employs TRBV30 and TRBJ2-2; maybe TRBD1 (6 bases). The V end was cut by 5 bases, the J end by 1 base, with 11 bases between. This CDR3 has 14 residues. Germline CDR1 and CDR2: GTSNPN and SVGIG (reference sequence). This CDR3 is CAWGVGQNTGELFF. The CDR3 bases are TGTGCCTGGGGGGTGGGACAGAACACCGGGGAGCTGTTTTTT.

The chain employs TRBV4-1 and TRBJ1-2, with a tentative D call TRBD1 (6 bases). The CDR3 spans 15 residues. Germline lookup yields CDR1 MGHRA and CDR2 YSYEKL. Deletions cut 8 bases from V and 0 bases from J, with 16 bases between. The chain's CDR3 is CASEPVEGANYGYTF. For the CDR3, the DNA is TGCGCCAGCGAACCCGTGGAGGGGGCTAACTATGGCTACACCTTC.

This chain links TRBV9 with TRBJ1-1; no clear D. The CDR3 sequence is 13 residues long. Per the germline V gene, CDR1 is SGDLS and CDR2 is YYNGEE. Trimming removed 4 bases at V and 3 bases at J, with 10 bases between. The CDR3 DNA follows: TGTGCCAGCAGCTTTAGGGAGGACACTGAAGCTTTCTTT. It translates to CASSFREDTEAFF.

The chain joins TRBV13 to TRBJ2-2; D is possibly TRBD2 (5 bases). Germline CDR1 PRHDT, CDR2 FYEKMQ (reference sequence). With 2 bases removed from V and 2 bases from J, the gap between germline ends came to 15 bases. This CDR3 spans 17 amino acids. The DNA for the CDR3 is TGTGCCAGCAGCTTAAAGCTGCGGACTTTTAACACCGGGGAGCTGTTTTTT. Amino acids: CASSLKLRTFNTGELFF.

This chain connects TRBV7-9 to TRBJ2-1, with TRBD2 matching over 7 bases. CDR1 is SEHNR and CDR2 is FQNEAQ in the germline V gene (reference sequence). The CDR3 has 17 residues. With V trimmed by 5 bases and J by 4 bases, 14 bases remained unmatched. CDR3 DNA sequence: TGTGCCAGCAGCCTCCCAGAGGGAGGGGTGGTATACAATGAGCAGTTCTTC. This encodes CASSLPEGGVVYNEQFF.

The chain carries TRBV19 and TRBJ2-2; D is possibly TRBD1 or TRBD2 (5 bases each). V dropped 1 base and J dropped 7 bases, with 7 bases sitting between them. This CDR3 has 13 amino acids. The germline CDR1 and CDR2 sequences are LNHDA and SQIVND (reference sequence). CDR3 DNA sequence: TGTGCCAGTAGTATAGGGGGGAGCGGGGAGCTGTTTTTT. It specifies CASSIGGSGELFF.

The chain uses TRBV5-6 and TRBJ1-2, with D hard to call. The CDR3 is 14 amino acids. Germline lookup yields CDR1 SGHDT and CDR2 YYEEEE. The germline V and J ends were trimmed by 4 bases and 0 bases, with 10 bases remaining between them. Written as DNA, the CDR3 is TGTGCCAGCAGCCCGATAGTGACTAACTATGGCTACACCTTC. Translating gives CASSPIVTNYGYTF.

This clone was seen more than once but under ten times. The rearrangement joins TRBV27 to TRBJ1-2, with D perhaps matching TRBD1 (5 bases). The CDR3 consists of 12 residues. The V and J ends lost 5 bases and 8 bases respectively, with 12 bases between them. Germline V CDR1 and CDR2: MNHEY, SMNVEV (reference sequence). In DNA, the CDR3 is TGTGCCAGCAGTGGGCAGGGAGGGGGCTACACCTTC. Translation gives CASSGQGGGYTF.

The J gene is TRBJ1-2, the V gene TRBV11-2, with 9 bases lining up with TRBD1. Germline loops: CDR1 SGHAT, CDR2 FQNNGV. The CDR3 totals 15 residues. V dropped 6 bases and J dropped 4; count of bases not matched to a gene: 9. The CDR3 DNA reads TGTGCCAGCAGTCCTGAGGGACAGGGAATCTATGGCTACACCTTC. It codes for CASSPEGQGIYGYTF.

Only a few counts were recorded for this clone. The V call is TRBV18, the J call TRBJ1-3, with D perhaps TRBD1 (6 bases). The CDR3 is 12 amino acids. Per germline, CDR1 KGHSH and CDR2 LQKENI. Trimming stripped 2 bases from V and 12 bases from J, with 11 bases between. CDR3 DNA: TGTGCCAGCTCACCAGTCGGGGGGCACATATATTTT. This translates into CASSPVGGHIYF.

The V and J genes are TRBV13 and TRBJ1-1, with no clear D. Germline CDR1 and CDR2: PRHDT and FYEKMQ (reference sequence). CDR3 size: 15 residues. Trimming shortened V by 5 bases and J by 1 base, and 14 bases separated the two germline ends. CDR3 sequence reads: CASSPRILGNTEAFF. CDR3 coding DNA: TGTGCCAGCAGCCCCCGGATCCTAGGGAACACTGAAGCTTTCTTT.

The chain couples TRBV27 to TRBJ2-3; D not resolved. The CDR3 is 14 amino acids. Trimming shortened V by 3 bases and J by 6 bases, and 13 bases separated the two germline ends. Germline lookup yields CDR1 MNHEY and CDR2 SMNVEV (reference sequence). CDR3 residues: CASSFVSTMDTQYF. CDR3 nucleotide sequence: TGTGCCAGCAGTTTTGTATCTACCATGGATACGCAGTATTTT.

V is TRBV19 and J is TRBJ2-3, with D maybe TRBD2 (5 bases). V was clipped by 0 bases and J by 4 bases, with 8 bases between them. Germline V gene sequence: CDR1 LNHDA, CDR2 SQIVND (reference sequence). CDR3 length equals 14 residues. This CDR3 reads CASSIERGPDTQYF. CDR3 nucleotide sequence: TGTGCCAGTAGTATAGAGAGAGGGCCAGATACGCAGTATTTT.

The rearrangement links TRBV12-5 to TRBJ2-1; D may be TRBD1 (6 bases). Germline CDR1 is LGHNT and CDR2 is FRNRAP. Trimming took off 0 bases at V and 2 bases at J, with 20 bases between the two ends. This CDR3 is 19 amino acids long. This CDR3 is CASGLVIRSGDVAYNEQFF. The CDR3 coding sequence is TGTGCTAGTGGTTTGGTAATAAGGTCAGGGGATGTGGCCTACAATGAGCAGTTCTTC.

The CDR3 DNA sequence: TGTGCCATCAGTGAAATCAGTGCCTACGAGCAGTACTTC. It translates to CAISEISAYEQYF. This rearrangement joins TRBV10-3 to TRBJ2-7; no reliable D call. V lost 3 bases, J lost 2 bases, and 8 bases lay in between. This CDR3 comprises 13 residues. Germline V gene sequence: CDR1 ENHRY, CDR2 SYGVKD.

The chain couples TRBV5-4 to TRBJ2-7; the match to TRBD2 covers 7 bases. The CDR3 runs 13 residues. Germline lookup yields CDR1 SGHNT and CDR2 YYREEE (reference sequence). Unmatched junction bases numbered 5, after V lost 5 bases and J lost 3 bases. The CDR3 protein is CASRGGVNYEQYF. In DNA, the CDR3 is TGTGCCAGCAGGGGGGGGGTAAACTACGAGCAGTACTTC. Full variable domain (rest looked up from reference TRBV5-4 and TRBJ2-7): ETGVTQSPTHLIKTRGQQVTLRCSSQSGHNTVSWYQQALGQGPQFIFQYYREEENGRGNFPPRFSGLQFPNYSSELNVNALELDDSALYLCASRGGVNYEQYFGPGTRLTVT.

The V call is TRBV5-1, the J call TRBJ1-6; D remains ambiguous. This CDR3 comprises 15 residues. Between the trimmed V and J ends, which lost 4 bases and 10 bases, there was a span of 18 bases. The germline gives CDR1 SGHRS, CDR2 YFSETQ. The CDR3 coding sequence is TGCGCCAGCAGCGGTCAGGTTTCGGCGACCTCACCCCTCCACTTT. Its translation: CASSGQVSATSPLHF.

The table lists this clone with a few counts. This chain's CDR3 is CASSLSGEPQHF. Written as DNA, the CDR3 is TGTGCCAGCAGCTTATCGGGAGAGCCCCAGCATTTT. The V and J genes are TRBV7-9 and TRBJ1-5, with D unresolved. Germline lookup yields CDR1 SEHNR and CDR2 FQNEAQ (reference sequence). Between the trimmed V and J ends, which lost 2 bases and 8 bases, there was a span of 7 bases. The CDR3 covers 12 residues.

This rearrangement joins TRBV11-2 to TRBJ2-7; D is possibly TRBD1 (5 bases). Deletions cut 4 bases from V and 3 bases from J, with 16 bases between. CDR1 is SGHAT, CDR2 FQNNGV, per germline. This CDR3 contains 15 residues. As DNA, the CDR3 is TGTGCCAGCAGCTCCCACAGGTTTGAGCGCTACGAGCAGTACTTC. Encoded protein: CASSSHRFERYEQYF.

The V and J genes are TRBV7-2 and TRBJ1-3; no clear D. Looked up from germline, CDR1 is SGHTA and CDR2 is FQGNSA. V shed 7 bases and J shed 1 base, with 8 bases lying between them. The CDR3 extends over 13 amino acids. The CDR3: CASTLVSGNTIYF. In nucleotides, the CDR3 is TGTGCCAGCACCTTGGTTTCTGGAAACACCATATATTTT.

The CDR3 DNA reads as TGTGCCAGCAGTGTCCCCGGACAGGGAGCCACTGAAGCTTTCTTT. Translated: CASSVPGQGATEAFF. The gene calls are TRBV2 and TRBJ1-1, with 8 positions matching TRBD1. The germline gives CDR1 SNHLY, CDR2 FYNNEI. With 4 bases clipped from V and 4 bases from J, the junction kept 8 bases outside the gene matches. The length of the CDR3 is 15 residues.

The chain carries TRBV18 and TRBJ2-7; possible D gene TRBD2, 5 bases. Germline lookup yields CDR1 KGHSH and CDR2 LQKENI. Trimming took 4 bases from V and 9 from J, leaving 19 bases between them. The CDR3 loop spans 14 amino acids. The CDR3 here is CASSRRGSEKGQYF. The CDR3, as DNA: TGTGCCAGCTCACGTAGAGGGTCTGAAAAAGGGCAGTACTTC.

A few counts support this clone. CDR3 in DNA: TGTGCCAGCATCTCCTCAGCGGCGTCCCCCAATCAGCCCCAGCATTTT. Protein: CASISSAASPNQPQHF. V usage is TRBV5-8 and J usage is TRBJ1-5; D call uncertain. CDR1 is SGHTS, CDR2 YDEGEE, per germline. This CDR3 is 16 amino acids long. V lost 6 bases, J lost 3 bases, and 19 bases lay in between.